This T cell receptor beta chain appears in the sequencing data of a study of blood T cell repertoires in COVID-19. Generated by immunoSEQ multiplex PCR, the TCRdb table keeps only in-frame clones and is missing some. The profile covers a few hundred thousand clones, with approximately 91% appearing a single time and 1.2% taken by the ten largest. Researchers sorted participants into cohorts using their self-reported clinical history. The sequencing input was PBMCs or T cells enriched from blood (not recorded which). The TCR was taken from a human donor in a cohort exposed to, infected with or recovered from COVID-19 (not recorded which). The donor label of this sample is uncertain.

As DNA, the CDR3 is TGTGCCAGCAGTGAACTCCCCTCGGGATGGAGCTTCTTT. It specifies CASSELPSGWSFF. This rearrangement joins TRBV6-1 to TRBJ1-1; D is uncertain. V was shortened by 2 bases and J by 14 bases, with 18 bases between the two germline ends. Germline V gives CDR1 MNHNS, CDR2 SASEGT. The CDR3 is 13 residues long.